This T cell receptor beta chain appears in the sequencing data of a study of memory CD4+ T cells and cytomegalovirus serostatus. The study, taken as a whole, reports: CD4+ memory repertoires contained about 40% of the 164 reported CMV TCRbeta sequences.

A remark on this clone: Its specificity is unknown. An end of the junction does not agree with germline; a read error may underlie this.

Generated by immunoSEQ multiplex PCR, the TCRdb table keeps only in-frame clones and is missing some. Here the sample spans around 61,000 clones, about 80% being singletons. The sort gate was single viable CD3+CD4+CD8-CD45RO+ cells for memory CD4+ T cells. The source of this sequence is an adult in good health and CMV-seronegative. Sequencing was done on a sample of memory CD4+ T cells from blood.

The CDR3 here is CASTPGGSDGQLFF. The CDR3 DNA follows: TGTGCCAGCACCCCAGGAGGGAGCGACGGGCAGCTGTTTTTT. The V and J genes are TRBV28 and TRBJ2-2; tentative D call: TRBD2 (6 bases). CDR3 length equals 14 residues. Per the germline V gene, CDR1 is MDHEN and CDR2 is SYDVKM.